A single T cell receptor (beta chain) is shown here with its context. Method: immunoSEQ multiplex PCR; TCRdb's copy keeps in-frame clones and lacks some. This table holds about 68,000 clones, 92% found once. Germline V gives CDR1 GTSNPN, CDR2 SVGIG (reference sequence). This CDR3 has 8 amino acids. V was shortened by 6 bases and J by 5 bases, with 1 base between the two germline ends. This sample is part of a study of T cells after somatic rescue of genetic block. The chain recombines TRBV30 with TRBJ2-5, with D hard to call. The sample taken for sequencing was peripheral blood mononuclear cells (PBMCs). This TCR came from a middle-aged man. The CDR3 bases are TGTGCCTGTGAGACCCAGTACTTC. It encodes CACETQYF.